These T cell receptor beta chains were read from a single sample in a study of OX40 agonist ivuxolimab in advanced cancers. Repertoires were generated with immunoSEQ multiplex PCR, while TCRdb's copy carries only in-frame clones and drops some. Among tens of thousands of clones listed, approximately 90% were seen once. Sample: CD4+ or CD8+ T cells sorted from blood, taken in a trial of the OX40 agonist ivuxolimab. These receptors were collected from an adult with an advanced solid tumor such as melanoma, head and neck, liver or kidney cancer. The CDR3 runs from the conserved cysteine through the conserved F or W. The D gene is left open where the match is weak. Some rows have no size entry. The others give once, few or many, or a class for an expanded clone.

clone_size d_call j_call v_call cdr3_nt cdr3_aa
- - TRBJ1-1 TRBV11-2 TGTGCCAGCAGCTTCGTGGCGAACACTGAAGCTTTCTTT CASSFVANTEAFF
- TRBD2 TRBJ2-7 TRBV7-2 TGTGCCAGCAGCTTTAACGTTGCGGGACTATCCTACGAGCAGTACTTC CASSFNVAGLSYEQYF
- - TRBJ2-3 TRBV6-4 TGTGCCAGCAGTGTCACTAGCACAGATACGCAGTATTTT CASSVTSTDTQYF
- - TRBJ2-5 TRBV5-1 TGCGCCAGCAGCTTGGACCCCCCCTCACCCCGCCAGGAGACCCAGTACTTC CASSLDPPSPRQETQYF
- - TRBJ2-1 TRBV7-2 TGTGCCAGCAGCGGACCTACTAGCCAAAAGGGTAATGAGCAGTTCTTC CASSGPTSQKGNEQFF
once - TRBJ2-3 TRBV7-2 TGTGCCAGCAGCTTAGCGTCGGGACCTAGCACAGATACGCAGTATTTT CASSLASGPSTDTQYF
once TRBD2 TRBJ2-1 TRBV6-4 TGTGCCAGCAGATTTCGGGAGGAAGCGGGGGTATACAATGAGCAGTTCTTC CASRFREEAGVYNEQFF
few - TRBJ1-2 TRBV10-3 TGTGCCATCAGACAGGGTATCCAAGACTATGGCTACACCTTC CAIRQGIQDYGYTF
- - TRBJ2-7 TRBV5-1 TGCGCCAGCCGAGAGTTCCCAGGGGTCTCCTACGAGCAGTACTTC CASREFPGVSYEQYF
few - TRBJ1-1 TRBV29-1 TGCAGCGCCATTGGTGGGGGGGAGATCACTGAAGCTTTCTTT CSAIGGGEITEAFF
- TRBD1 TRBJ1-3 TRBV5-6 TGTGCCAGCAGCATGGAGGGGGCCCCACTCTCTGGAAACACCATATATTTT CASSMEGAPLSGNTIYF
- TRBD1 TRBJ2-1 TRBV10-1 TGCGCCAGCAGTGAGTCGGGGAAGACAGGGGGAAATGAGCAGTTCTTC CASSESGKTGGNEQFF
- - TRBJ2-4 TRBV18 TGTGCCAGCTCACCCGAGGTCCGGGAAAACATTCAGTACTTC CASSPEVRENIQYF
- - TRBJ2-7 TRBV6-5 TGTGCCAGCAAAAGGGAGGCCACCTACGAGCAGTACTTC CASKREATYEQYF
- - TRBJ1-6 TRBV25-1 TGTGCCAGCAGTGAATTCGGGGAGACGAAGGGTTCACCCCTCCACTTT CASSEFGETKGSPLHF
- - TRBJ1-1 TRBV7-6 TGTGCCAGCAGCCCCAGGACGGATTCCGCTCCGCTGAACACTGAAGCTTTCTTT CASSPRTDSAPLNTEAFF
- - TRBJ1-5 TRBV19 TGTGCCAGTAGCCGGACGGGGGGTCAGCCCCAGCATTTT CASSRTGGQPQHF
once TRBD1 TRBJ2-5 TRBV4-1 TGCGCCAGCAGCCAAGGAACCGGGACAGGGGGCGTAGAGACCCAGTACTTC CASSQGTGTGGVETQYF
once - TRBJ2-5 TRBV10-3 TGTGCCATCTCCCTCAGCGCCGGAGGGCGTGAGACCCAGTACTTC CAISLSAGGRETQYF
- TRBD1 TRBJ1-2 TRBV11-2 TGTGCCAGCAGCTTAGATCTGGGACAGGGACCATGGGGCTATGGCTACACCTTC CASSLDLGQGPWGYGYTF
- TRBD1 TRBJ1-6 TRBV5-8 TGTGCCAGCAGCCGGGGACAGGAACTCGTCACCCTCCACTTT CASSRGQELVTLHF
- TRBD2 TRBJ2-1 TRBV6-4 TGTGCCAGCAGTGATCTTGCGGGAGCAACCTACAATGAGCAGTTCTTC CASSDLAGATYNEQFF
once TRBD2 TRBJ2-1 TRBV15 TGTGCCACCAGCAGGTCCGGGACTAGCGATTATGAGCAGTTCTTC CATSRSGTSDYEQFF
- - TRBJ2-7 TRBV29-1 TGCAGCGTTTCTGAAGGGGGGGCCCCCTACGAGCAGTACTTC CSVSEGGAPYEQYF
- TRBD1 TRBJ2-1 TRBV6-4 TGTGCCAGCAGCCTTGGACAGGGGCGCCAAGGGAATGAGCAGTTCTTC CASSLGQGRQGNEQFF
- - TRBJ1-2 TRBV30 TGTGCCTGGAGTGTACGGGACAACTATGGCTACACCTTC CAWSVRDNYGYTF
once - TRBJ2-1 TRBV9 TGTGCCAGCAGCGTATACGAGGGGGGCCTCTTATACAATGAGCAGTTCTTC CASSVYEGGLLYNEQFF
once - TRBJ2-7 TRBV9 TGTGCCAGCAGGGGGGCCGACGAGCAGTACTTC CASRGADEQYF
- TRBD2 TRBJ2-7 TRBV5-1 TGCGCCAGCAGCTGGGGAGGTAGCGGGAGGAGGAACGAGCAGTACTTC CASSWGGSGRRNEQYF
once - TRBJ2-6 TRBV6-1 TGTGCCAGCAGTGAACCGGGGGCGCAGTCTGGGGCCAACGTCCTGACTTTC CASSEPGAQSGANVLTF
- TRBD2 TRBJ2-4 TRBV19 TGTGCCAGTAGTATAAGTGGACTAGCGCAGGAAGCCAAAAACATTCAGTACTTC CASSISGLAQEAKNIQYF
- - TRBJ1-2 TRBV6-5 TGTGCCAGCCGCCGGGACATGGCTAACTATGGCTACACCTTC CASRRDMANYGYTF
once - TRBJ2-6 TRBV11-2 TGTGCCAGCAGCCCCTCCGGACGGGGAGGTAGCGGGGCCAACGTCCTGACTTTC CASSPSGRGGSGANVLTF
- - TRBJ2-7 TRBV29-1 TGCAGCGTTGGGTCCGAGTCGCAGTACTTC CSVGSESQYF
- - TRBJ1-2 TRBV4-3 TGCGCCAGCAGCCAAGAATACCTGGGGACAACGAACTATGGCTACACCTTC CASSQEYLGTTNYGYTF
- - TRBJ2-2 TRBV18 TGTGCCAGCCGACCTAGCGCGACGAACACCGGGGAGCTGTTTTTT CASRPSATNTGELFF
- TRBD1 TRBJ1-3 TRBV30 TGTGCCTGGAGTCCACTGGGACAGTCAGGAAACACCATATATTTT CAWSPLGQSGNTIYF
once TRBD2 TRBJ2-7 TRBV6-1 TGTGCCAGCAGGGGGGGGACTAGCGGGATGTACGAGCAGTACTTC CASRGGTSGMYEQYF
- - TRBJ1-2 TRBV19 TGTGCCAGTACCCACCCCCCTAGGACTGGCTACACCTTC CASTHPPRTGYTF
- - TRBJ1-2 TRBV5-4 TGTGCCAGCAGTTCATTTGCGGGGGTCGGCTACACCTTC CASSSFAGVGYTF
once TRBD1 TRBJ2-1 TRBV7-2 TGTGCCAGCAGCCTTAACAGGGGGTACAATGAGCAGTTCTTC CASSLNRGYNEQFF
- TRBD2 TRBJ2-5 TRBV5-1 TGCGCCAGCAGCCCGGGAGGAGGAGGGAAGGAGACCCAGTACTTC CASSPGGGGKETQYF
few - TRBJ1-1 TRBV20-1 TGCAGGTGGGGGACTGAAGCTTTCTTT CRWGTEAFF
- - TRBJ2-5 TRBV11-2 TGTGCCAGCAGTCGGGACGTACAAGAGACCCAGTACTTC CASSRDVQETQYF
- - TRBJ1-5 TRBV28 TGTGCCACCTTAAACCGGGGGTCTAGCAATCAGCCCCAGCATTTT CATLNRGSSNQPQHF
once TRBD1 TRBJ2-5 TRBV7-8 TGTGCCAGCAGCTTAAGTCAGGGGGCGGGAGAGACCCAGTACTTC CASSLSQGAGETQYF
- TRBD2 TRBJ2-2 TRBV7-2 TGTGCCAGCAGCCGACTAGCGGGGACCGGGGAGCTGTTTTTT CASSRLAGTGELFF
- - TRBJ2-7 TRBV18 TGTGCCAGCTCAGCACGGGACTCGGCCTACGAGCAGTACTTC CASSARDSAYEQYF
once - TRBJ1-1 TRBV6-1 TGTGCCAGCAGGGGAGGGATGGGGGCGAACACTGAAGCTTTCTTT CASRGGMGANTEAFF
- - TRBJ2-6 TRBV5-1 TGCGCCAGCAGCTTGGATGATGCTGGGGCCAACGTCCTGACTTTC CASSLDDAGANVLTF
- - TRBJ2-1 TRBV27 TGTGCCAGCAGTCCGCGCCCGGACCAGGGTGAGCAGTTCTTC CASSPRPDQGEQFF
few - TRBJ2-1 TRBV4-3 TGCGCCAGCAGCCAACGACAGAATCGCAAAGAGGAGCAGTTCTTC CASSQRQNRKEEQFF
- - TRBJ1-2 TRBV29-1 TGCAGCCTTGAGGAACAGCAAGCTAACTATGGCTACACCTTC CSLEEQQANYGYTF
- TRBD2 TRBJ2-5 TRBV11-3 TGTGCCAGCAGCGCGCGTGGGACTAAAACTAAAGAGACCCAGTACTTC CASSARGTKTKETQYF
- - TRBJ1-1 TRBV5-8 TGTGCCAGCAGCGTGGACTTCCCGAACACTGAAGCTTTCTTT CASSVDFPNTEAFF